What follows are 5 T cell receptor beta chains derived from one specimen sequenced in a study of lymphopenia after photon versus proton radiotherapy. The table came from immunoSEQ multiplex PCR; TCRdb's copy has only in-frame clones and leaves some out. The sample contains more than 70,000 clones, around 83% of which appear only once. The source material was peripheral blood, sampled from a patient treated with proton-based radiotherapy. The receptors originated from a man in his sixties with pancreatic cancer.

The count of this clone is one. CDR3 sequence (DNA): TGTGCCAGCAGCTCTGGGAGATATGGCTACACCTTC. It yields the protein CASSSGRYGYTF. The chain is built from TRBV11-3 and TRBJ1-2; D unresolved. Deletions cut 4 bases from V and 5 bases from J, with 8 bases between. The CDR3 spans 12 residues. Looked up from germline, CDR1 is SGHNT and CDR2 is YENEEA.

This clone was seen a handful of times. V is TRBV7-2 and J is TRBJ2-1, with 8 bases lining up with TRBD2. Trimming removed 5 bases from V and 1 base from J; junction bases left unmatched: 4. The CDR3 runs 15 residues. Germline assignment: CDR1 SGHTA and CDR2 FQGNSA. CDR3: CASSQLAASYNEQFF. The CDR3 nucleotides read TGTGCCAGCAGCCAACTAGCGGCATCCTACAATGAGCAGTTCTTC.

V is TRBV19 and J is TRBJ1-2; D unclear. Trimming removed 0 bases at V and 7 bases at J, with 9 bases between. CDR3 length equals 13 residues. The germline CDR1 and CDR2 sequences are LNHDA and SQIVND (reference sequence). CDR3 sequence reads: CASSIESWAGYTF. CDR3 DNA: TGTGCCAGTAGTATAGAAAGCTGGGCTGGCTACACCTTC.

The gene calls are TRBV28 and TRBJ1-4; 7 bases are shared with TRBD1. V lost 3 bases to trimming and J lost 3 bases; unmatched junction nucleotides: 13. The CDR3 sequence is 18 residues long. Germline CDR1 and CDR2: MDHEN and SYDVKM. CDR3 protein: CASSFEGAIYTPNEKLFF. For the CDR3, the DNA is TGTGCCAGCAGTTTCGAGGGGGCGATTTATACACCTAATGAAAAACTGTTTTTT. Based on the CDR3 plus reference TRBV28 and TRBJ1-4, the full variable domain is DVKVTQSSRYLVKRTGEKVFLECVQDMDHENMFWYRQDPGLGLRLIYFSYDVKMKEKGDIPEGYSVSREKKERFSLILESASTNQTSMYLCASSFEGAIYTPNEKLFFGSGTQLSVL.

The CDR3 loop reads CASSSRDQRREQFF. CDR3 nucleotides: TGTGCCAGCAGTTCCCGGGACCAACGCCGGGAGCAGTTCTTC. The chain carries TRBV28 and TRBJ2-1; D is tentatively TRBD1 or TRBD2 (5 bases each). Trimming removed 4 bases from V and 10 bases from J, with 17 bases in between. This CDR3 comprises 14 residues. Looked up from germline, CDR1 is MDHEN and CDR2 is SYDVKM.